The present entry profiles one TCR beta chain with its context. No antigen is known for it. These data come from a study of T cells expressing NK-cell markers (dated by TCRdb to 2018 to 2021). In terms of the full investigation: Under ten donors provided sorted CD3+CD56+NKG2C+, CD3+CD56+NKG2C- and CD3+CD56-NKG2C+ T-cell subsets, whose TCR beta-chain repertoires were profiled. The study sequenced eight donors, all healthy volunteers chosen at random: three men and five women. Seven of the eight sequenced donors were HCMV-seropositive and one was HCMV-seronegative. Illumina HiSeq 2000/2500, MiSeq or NextSeq was used to sequence libraries as 2 x 150 bp reads.

The CDR3 starts with the cysteine, ends with the phenylalanine, and has 15 residues. A DNA sequence was not provided. The germline V gene (reference sequence) gives CDR1 as MNHEY and CDR2 as SMNVEV. TCRdb shows the sequencer as Illumina HiSeq 2000. The TCR beta cDNA libraries were made using 5'RACE template switching, a step that added both a universal primer site and unique molecular identifiers. cDNA synthesis was primed from the TCR beta constant segment and was followed by two successive PCR amplification steps. The original methods were these. MIGEC was used to demultiplex reads and group the reads by UMI, and MiTCR was used to assemble and quantify clonotypes. To exclude erroneous sequences, any TCR cDNA sequence not supported by at least two reads was discarded. The tcR package was used for downstream repertoire analysis, with clonotypes matched between fractions based on CDR3 nucleotide sequence plus V segment. VDJmatch was used to annotate antigen specificity against VDJdb, with one amino acid substitution in CDR3 permitted. Once TCRdb had reprocessed the reads, it stored one entry per CDR3 protein sequence and supplied no DNA. What appears here as the V and J calls and clone size reflects TCRdb's work, not the paper's. The sample table holds some 150,000 distinct CDR3 sequences. The top ten clonotypes cover 9.5% to 15% of the sample.

HCMV serostatus was determined by detecting HCMV-specific IgG in serum with a commercial ELISA kit. Peripheral blood mononuclear cells were isolated from blood by Ficoll density gradient centrifugation. Points the paper makes about the study in general: Whether the expanded NKG2C-expressing T cell clones were specific for HCMV antigens was left unclear. In six or seven donors, the dominant CD3+CD56+NKG2C+ clonotypes ranked among the top 10 CD8+ clonotypes, making up about 1.0-7.0% of CD8+ T cells. Those dominant clonotypes were again the most abundant among CD3+CD56-NKG2C+ cells in several donors, at about 25-60.1%.

Material: blood T cells: a sorted CD56 or NKG2C T cell subset, CD4+ or CD8+ T cells, or bulk PBMC T cells (not recorded which). The receptor was derived from a man between 18 and 29 years old in good health. Donor details come from another sample of the same person, matched by shared clones. Recombination linked TRBV27 to TRBJ2-1; TCRdb selects TRBD2, and the lack of DNA leaves this call unchecked. The CDR3 region reads CASSFSVVALNEQFF.